The TCR beta chain under discussion was sequenced for a study of blood T cell repertoires in COVID-19. Overall study: Samples taken during acute and convalescent COVID-19 were collected in the United States, Italy and Spain.

Original processing methods: Nucleated cell counts were estimated from reference gene primer amplification. Some clones are missing from TCRdb's copy, which holds only in-frame ones; the method was immunoSEQ multiplex PCR. V, J and clone size are those of that table, while D and trimming were read from the DNA. The repertoire holds 90,000 to 120,000 clones, with roughly 70% as singletons. A word on this clone: This same CDR3 is encoded by further DNA sequences in the sample.

Germline V lookup: CDR1 GTSNPN, CDR2 SVGIG (reference sequence). V was pared by 0 bases and J by 5 bases, with 7 bases between. CDR3 length equals 12 residues. This sequence originates from a woman aged 40 to 55 with acute or convalescent COVID-19. Sample: peripheral blood. The chain combines TRBV30 with TRBJ2-5; tentative D call: TRBD1 (5 bases). The chain's CDR3 is CAWSVQGETQYF. The CDR3 DNA follows: TGTGCCTGGAGTGTCCAGGGTGAGACCCAGTACTTC.